These 5 T cell receptor beta chains were sequenced from one sample in a study of blood T cell repertoires in COVID-19. Measured with immunoSEQ multiplex PCR; TCRdb has only the in-frame clones, and not every one. The table has approximately 150,000 clones, just under 85% seen once; the top ten hold 3.4%. Source material: PBMCs or T cells enriched from blood (not recorded which). These receptors were taken from a woman between 45 and 65 years old with acute COVID-19.

This rearrangement joins TRBV28 to TRBJ2-1; 12 bases map to TRBD2. This CDR3 has 15 residues. V lost 7 bases to trimming and J lost 8 bases; unmatched junction nucleotides: 9. From germline, CDR1 is MDHEN and CDR2 SYDVKM. The CDR3 region has the DNA TGTGCCAGCAATTTGGGGGGACTAGCGGGTTATGAGCAGTTCTTC. Translated: CASNLGGLAGYEQFF. Looking up the rest from reference TRBV28 and TRBJ2-1 gives the full variable domain: DVKVTQSSRYLVKRTGEKVFLECVQDMDHENMFWYRQDPGLGLRLIYFSYDVKMKEKGDIPEGYSVSREKKERFSLILESASTNQTSMYLCASNLGGLAGYEQFFGPGTRLTVL.

The V call is TRBV7-8, the J call TRBJ1-4; 7 bases fit TRBD1. The CDR3 extends over 15 amino acids. The J segment lost 7 bases and the V segment lost 6 bases, leaving 11 bases of the junction unmatched. Per germline, CDR1 SGHVS and CDR2 FQNEAQ. DNA for the CDR3: TGTGCCAGCAGTTCTACAGGGGATAGAACTGAAAAACTGTTTTTT. It encodes CASSSTGDRTEKLFF.

CDR3 protein: CASSMETGNAYTF. As DNA, the CDR3 is TGTGCCAGTAGTATGGAAACAGGGAACGCTTATACCTTC. The V call is TRBV19, the J call TRBJ1-2; D possibly corresponds to TRBD1 (6 bases). V was clipped by 3 bases and J by 14 bases, with 19 bases between them. Germline loops: CDR1 LNHDA, CDR2 SQIVND (reference sequence). The CDR3 length is 13 residues.

V usage is TRBV9 and J usage is TRBJ2-2; TRBD1 might be the D (5 bases). V was shortened by 1 base and J by 0 bases, with 10 bases between the two germline ends. The CDR3 extends over 16 amino acids. Looked up from germline, CDR1 is SGDLS and CDR2 is YYNGEE. Here the CDR3 reads CASSVWSQANTGELFF. CDR3 DNA sequence: TGTGCCAGCAGCGTATGGTCACAGGCGAACACCGGGGAGCTGTTTTTT.

This clone was seen once. V is TRBV4-3 and J is TRBJ2-7; 7 bases line up with TRBD1. This CDR3 region has 14 residues. Germline assignment: CDR1 LGHNA and CDR2 YSLEER. Trimming took 1 base from V and 6 from J; bases not matched to a gene: 6. The CDR3 sequence: CASSQVQGWSEQYF. CDR3 DNA: TGCGCCAGCAGCCAAGTACAGGGGTGGTCCGAGCAGTACTTC.